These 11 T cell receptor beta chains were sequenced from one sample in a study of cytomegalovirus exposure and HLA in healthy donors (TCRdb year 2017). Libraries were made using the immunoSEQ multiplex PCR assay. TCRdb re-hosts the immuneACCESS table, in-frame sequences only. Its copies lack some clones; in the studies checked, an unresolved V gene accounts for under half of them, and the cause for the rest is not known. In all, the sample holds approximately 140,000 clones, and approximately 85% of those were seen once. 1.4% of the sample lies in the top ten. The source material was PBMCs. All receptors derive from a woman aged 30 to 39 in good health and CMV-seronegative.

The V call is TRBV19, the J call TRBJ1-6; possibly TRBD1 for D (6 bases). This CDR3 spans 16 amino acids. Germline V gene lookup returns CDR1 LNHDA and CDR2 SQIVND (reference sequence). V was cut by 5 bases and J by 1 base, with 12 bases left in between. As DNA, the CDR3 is TGTGCCAGTAGTCCACAGGGCAGGTCCTATAATTCACCCCTCCACTTT. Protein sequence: CASSPQGRSYNSPLHF.

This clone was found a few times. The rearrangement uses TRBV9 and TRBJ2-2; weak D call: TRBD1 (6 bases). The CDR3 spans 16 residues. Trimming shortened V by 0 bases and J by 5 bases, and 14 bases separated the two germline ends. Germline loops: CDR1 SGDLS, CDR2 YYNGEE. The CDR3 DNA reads TGTGCCAGCAGCGTAGACCCGCAGGGGAAAACCGGGGAGCTGTTTTTT. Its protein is CASSVDPQGKTGELFF.

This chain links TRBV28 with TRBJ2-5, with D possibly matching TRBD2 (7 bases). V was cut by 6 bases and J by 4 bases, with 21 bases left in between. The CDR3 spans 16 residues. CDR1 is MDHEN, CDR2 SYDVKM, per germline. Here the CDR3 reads CASSSRRWGGPETQYF. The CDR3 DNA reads TGTGCCAGCAGCTCCAGAAGGTGGGGGGGCCCAGAGACCCAGTACTTC.

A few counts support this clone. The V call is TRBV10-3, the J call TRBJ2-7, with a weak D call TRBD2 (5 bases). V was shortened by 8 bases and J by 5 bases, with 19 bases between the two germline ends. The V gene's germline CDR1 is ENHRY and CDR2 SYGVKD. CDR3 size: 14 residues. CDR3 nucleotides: TGTGCCATCCGTGGGAGTAACGCTGGTAACGAGCAGTACTTC. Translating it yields CAIRGSNAGNEQYF.

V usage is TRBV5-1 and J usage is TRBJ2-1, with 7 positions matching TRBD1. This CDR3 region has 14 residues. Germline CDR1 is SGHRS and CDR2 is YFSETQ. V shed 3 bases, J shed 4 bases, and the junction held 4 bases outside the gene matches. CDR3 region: CASSWGTAYNEQFF. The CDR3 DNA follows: TGCGCCAGCAGCTGGGGGACAGCTTACAATGAGCAGTTCTTC.

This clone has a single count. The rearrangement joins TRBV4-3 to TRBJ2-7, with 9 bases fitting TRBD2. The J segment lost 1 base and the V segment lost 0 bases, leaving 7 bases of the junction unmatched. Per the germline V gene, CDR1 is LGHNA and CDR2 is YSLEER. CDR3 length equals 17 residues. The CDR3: CASSQDVQRGASYEQYF. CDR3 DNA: TGCGCCAGCAGCCAAGATGTCCAGCGGGGGGCATCCTACGAGCAGTACTTC.

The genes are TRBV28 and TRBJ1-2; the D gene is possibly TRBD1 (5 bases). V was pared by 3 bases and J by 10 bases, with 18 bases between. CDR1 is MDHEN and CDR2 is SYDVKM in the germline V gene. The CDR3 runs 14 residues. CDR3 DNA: TGTGCCAGCAGTTTCGGGGGACTAGTGAACGACTACACCTTC. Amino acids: CASSFGGLVNDYTF.

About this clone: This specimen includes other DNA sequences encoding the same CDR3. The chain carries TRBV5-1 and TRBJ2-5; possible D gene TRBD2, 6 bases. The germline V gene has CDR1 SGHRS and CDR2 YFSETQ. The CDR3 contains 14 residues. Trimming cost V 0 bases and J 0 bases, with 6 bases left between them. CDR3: CASSLGGNQETQYF. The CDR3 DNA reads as TGCGCCAGCAGCTTGGGCGGGAACCAAGAGACCCAGTACTTC.

The CDR3 sequence: CASSLGDQVTGELFF. The CDR3 nucleotides are TGTGCCAGTAGTTTGGGAGACCAGGTCACCGGGGAGCTGTTTTTT. This chain uses TRBV19 with TRBJ2-2, with D possibly being TRBD2 (5 bases). The CDR3 is 15 amino acids. Between the trimmed V and J ends, which lost 5 bases and 4 bases, there was a span of 14 bases. The germline CDR1 and CDR2 sequences are LNHDA and SQIVND (reference sequence). Looking up the rest from reference TRBV19 and TRBJ2-2 gives the full variable domain: DGGITQSPKYLFRKEGQNVTLSCEQNLNHDAMYWYRQDPGQGLRLIYYSQIVNDFQKGDIAEGYSVSREKKESFPLTVTSAQKNPTAFYLCASSLGDQVTGELFFGEGSRLTVL.

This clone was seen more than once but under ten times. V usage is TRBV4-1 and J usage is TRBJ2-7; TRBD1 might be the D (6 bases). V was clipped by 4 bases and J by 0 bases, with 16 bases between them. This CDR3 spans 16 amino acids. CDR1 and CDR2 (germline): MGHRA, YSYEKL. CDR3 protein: CASSPIQGPSSYEQYF. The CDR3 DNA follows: TGCGCCAGCAGCCCCATACAGGGACCTAGCTCCTACGAGCAGTACTTC.

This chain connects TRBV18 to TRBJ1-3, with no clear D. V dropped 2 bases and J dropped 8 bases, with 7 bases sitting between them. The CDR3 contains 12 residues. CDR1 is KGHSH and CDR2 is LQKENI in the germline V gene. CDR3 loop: CASSPDGDTIYF. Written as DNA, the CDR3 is TGTGCCAGCTCACCAGACGGAGACACCATATATTTT.